Listed below are T cell receptor beta chains from one sample, sequenced in a study of T cell responses to AZD1222 COVID-19 vaccine. The data were produced by immunoSEQ multiplex PCR, yet TCRdb's version contains in-frame clones alone and is incomplete. In the table there are 140,000 to 150,000 clones, 75% to 90% of which are singletons. Material: peripheral blood, obtained on day 0 of MenACWY control vaccination. The receptors originated from an adult in good health. CDR3s include the opening cysteine and the closing phenylalanine or tryptophan. D genes are given only for firm matches. Part of the rows lack a size; the others show once, few, many or a class for expanded clones.

>TRBD2|TRBJ2-1|-|TRBV5-5|16
CASSPLPGLADNEQFF
TGTGCCAGCAGCCCCCTGCCGGGACTAGCGGACAATGAGCAGTTCTTC
>TRBD1|TRBJ1-5|-|TRBV6-5|15
CASSSGTGHHQPQHF
TGTGCCAGCAGTTCCGGGACAGGGCACCATCAGCCCCAGCATTTT
>TRBD1|TRBJ1-1|-|TRBV6-5|14
CASRGQGKRTEAFF
TGTGCCAGCAGGGGACAGGGGAAGAGGACTGAAGCTTTCTTT
>TRBD1|TRBJ1-4|-|TRBV29-1|12
CSVQGASEKLFF
TGCAGCGTACAGGGGGCGAGTGAAAAACTGTTTTTT
>TRBD1|TRBJ2-2|few|TRBV24-1|16
CATSDWGQGNTGELFF
TGTGCCACCAGTGATTGGGGACAGGGGAACACCGGGGAGCTGTTTTTT
>-|TRBJ2-1|-|TRBV11-3|15
CASSLASGTYNEQFF
TGTGCCAGCAGCTTAGCAAGCGGAACCTACAATGAGCAGTTCTTC
>-|TRBJ1-2|-|TRBV24-1|14
CATSDLRTGYGYTF
TGTGCCACCAGTGATTTGCGAACAGGCTATGGCTACACCTTC
>-|TRBJ2-2|-|TRBV10-2|18
CASRGLVQGGRVTGELFF
TGCGCCAGCAGAGGCCTCGTCCAGGGGGGGCGCGTCACCGGGGAGCTGTTTTTT
>-|TRBJ2-3|-|TRBV5-1|18
CASSSLHGLLLSTDTQYF
TGCGCCAGCAGCTCCCTTCATGGACTACTTCTTAGCACAGATACGCAGTATTTT
>-|TRBJ2-1|many|TRBV7-2|14
CASSLSLGNNEQFF
TGTGCCAGCAGCTTAAGCCTGGGGAACAATGAGCAGTTCTTC
>TRBD1|TRBJ1-3|once|TRBV6-5|15
CASSWTGSGRNTIYF
TGTGCCAGCAGTTGGACAGGTTCGGGGAGGAACACCATATATTTT
>-|TRBJ1-6|-|TRBV3-1/TRBV3-2|14
CASREQGYNSPLHF
TGTGCCAGCAGGGAACAAGGTTATAATTCACCCCTCCACTTT
>-|TRBJ2-7|-|TRBV15|14
CATSRDSGFNEQYF
TGTGCCACCAGCAGAGATAGTGGCTTCAACGAGCAGTACTTC
>-|TRBJ1-4|few|TRBV28|15
CASSPPNRANEKLFF
TGTGCCAGCAGTCCTCCAAACAGGGCTAATGAAAAACTGTTTTTT
>-|TRBJ1-3|-|TRBV2|15
CASSENRASGNTIYF
TGTGCCAGCAGTGAAAATCGAGCCTCTGGAAACACCATATATTTT
>-|TRBJ1-6|-|TRBV6-5|16
CASSWSGDRYNSPLHF
TGTGCCAGCAGTTGGTCTGGGGACCGCTATAATTCACCCCTCCACTTT
>-|TRBJ1-6|-|TRBV6-4|13
CASSAGLDSPLHF
TGTGCCAGCAGTGCTGGGCTGGATTCACCCCTCCACTTT
>-|TRBJ2-2|-|TRBV7-2|14
CASTQTYRGGELFF
TGTGCCAGCACCCAAACGTACCGGGGCGGGGAGCTGTTTTTT
>-|TRBJ1-5|-|TRBV12-3/TRBV12-4|13
CASSLAAYGPQHF
TGTGCCAGCAGTTTAGCGGCGTACGGGCCCCAGCATTTT
>TRBD1|TRBJ1-2|-|TRBV5-5|16
CASSVGTETRLYGYTF
TGTGCCAGCAGCGTCGGGACAGAAACAAGACTCTATGGCTACACCTTC